This T cell receptor beta chain was retrieved from a study of cytomegalovirus exposure and HLA in healthy donors. Remarks on this clone: No antigen is known for it.

Findings and caveats of the study: The study flagged 150 to 200 TCR beta chains as cytomegalovirus-associated. In a later analysis, common viral pathogens appeared linked to several of the most significant clusters.

PCR used 60 Vbeta primers and 13 Jbeta primers. The assay was immunoSEQ multiplex PCR, and TCRdb's table has in-frame clones only and misses some. The table records roughly 100,000 clones, roughly three quarters of them present only once. Donors counted as nominally healthy when sampled, yet unrecorded immune exposures were likely. CDR1 and CDR2 from the germline V gene are SGDLS and YYNGEE. V was pared by 0 bases and J by 3 bases, with 9 bases between. The CDR3 spans 15 residues. Specimen: PBMCs. The genes are TRBV9 and TRBJ1-4; D is uncertain. The sequence was collected from a man in his fifties in good health and CMV-seropositive. CDR3 sequence: CASSVGPGSNEKLFF. CDR3 coding DNA: TGTGCCAGCAGCGTAGGGCCGGGGTCTAATGAAAAACTGTTTTTT.